The source of this T cell receptor beta chain is a study of T cell repertoires in cytomegalovirus infection. The sample holds a few counts of this clonotype. What it binds is not known. TCRdb re-derived calls from the reads in MiXCR, one entry per CDR3 protein. The data contain about a million distinct CDR3 sequences, about a third of them singletons. The receptor was isolated from a human donor in good health (CMV status not recorded). Some clones in this sample may be carry-over from other donors' samples. Material: cultured CD8+ T cells from PBMCs, obtained from culture after CMV antigen stimulation.

CDR3 loop: CASSSNPAGGPNNEQFF. In DNA form, the CDR3 reads TGTGCCAGCAGCTCTAACCCTGCGGGGGGGCCCAACAATGAGCAGTTCTTC. The rearrangement links TRBV7-9 to TRBJ2-1; 9 nucleotides match TRBD2. From germline, CDR1 is SEHNR and CDR2 FQNEAQ (reference sequence). The CDR3 spans 17 residues. V lost 4 bases, J lost 5 bases, and 12 bases stayed unmatched.